The rows below give T cell receptor beta chains drawn from one sample of a study of blood T cell repertoires in COVID-19. Profiled with immunoSEQ multiplex PCR; TCRdb holds only in-frame clones, not every one. The sample has approximately 210,000 clones; more than 75% are singletons. Sequences were obtained from peripheral blood. These TCRs come from a human donor in a cohort sampled during active COVID-19. Both conserved end residues are part of each CDR3. Each record gives: V gene, CDR3 length, J gene, D gene, clone size, CDR3 DNA, CDR3 protein. D genes are given only for firm matches. Size values are once, few and many counts, or a class for expanded clones, and some rows have none.

v_gene: TRBV6-1; len: 16; j_gene: TRBJ2-3; d_gene: -; abundance: few; CDR3nt: TGTGCCAGCAGTGCCCGAGGGGGGGCGAGCACAGATACGCAGTATTTT; CDR3aa: CASSARGGASTDTQYF
v_gene: TRBV4-2; len: 16; j_gene: TRBJ2-7; d_gene: TRBD2; abundance: few; CDR3nt: TGTGCCAGCAGCCATTCCCGGGGGGTACCCTGGGACGAGCAGTACTTC; CDR3aa: CASSHSRGVPWDEQYF
v_gene: TRBV28; len: 15; j_gene: TRBJ2-1; d_gene: -; abundance: -; CDR3nt: TGTGCCAGCAGTCCCGGAGGGCCTCCTTTGAATGAGCAGTTCTTC; CDR3aa: CASSPGGPPLNEQFF
v_gene: TRBV6-2/TRBV6-3; len: 15; j_gene: TRBJ1-5; d_gene: TRBD1; abundance: -; CDR3nt: TGTGCCAGCAGCCGGGACAGAGAGGGCAATCAGCCCCAGCATTTT; CDR3aa: CASSRDREGNQPQHF
v_gene: TRBV11-2; len: 12; j_gene: TRBJ2-2; d_gene: -; abundance: -; CDR3nt: TGTGCCATCACAACTAGGAGCGGGGAGCTGTTTTTT; CDR3aa: CAITTRSGELFF
v_gene: TRBV27; len: 13; j_gene: TRBJ2-3; d_gene: -; abundance: -; CDR3nt: TGTGCCAGCAGTCCCCCAAGCTCAGATACGCAGTATTTT; CDR3aa: CASSPPSSDTQYF
v_gene: TRBV19; len: 16; j_gene: TRBJ1-5; d_gene: TRBD1; abundance: -; CDR3nt: TGTGCCAGTAGTACCCGGACAGGTGGTAGCAATCAGCCCCAGCATTTT; CDR3aa: CASSTRTGGSNQPQHF
v_gene: TRBV18; len: 14; j_gene: TRBJ1-2; d_gene: TRBD1; abundance: many; CDR3nt: TGTGCCAGCTCACCGGGACAGGGGCTCTATGGCTACACCTTC; CDR3aa: CASSPGQGLYGYTF
v_gene: TRBV6-5; len: 15; j_gene: TRBJ2-7; d_gene: -; abundance: -; CDR3nt: TGTGCCAGCAGTCGGAAAAGAGGACAGTACCACGAGCAGTACTTC; CDR3aa: CASSRKRGQYHEQYF
v_gene: TRBV9; len: 14; j_gene: TRBJ2-1; d_gene: TRBD2; abundance: -; CDR3nt: TGTGCCAGCAGCACGCGGACTAGCCCGAATGAGCAGTTCTTC; CDR3aa: CASSTRTSPNEQFF
v_gene: TRBV6-6; len: 11; j_gene: TRBJ2-5; d_gene: -; abundance: -; CDR3nt: TGTGCCAGCAGTGGCTTGGAGACCCAGTACTTC; CDR3aa: CASSGLETQYF
v_gene: TRBV7-2; len: 14; j_gene: TRBJ2-3; d_gene: -; abundance: -; CDR3nt: TGTGCCAGCAGCTTAGCAACAGCCACAGATACGCAGTATTTT; CDR3aa: CASSLATATDTQYF